The present entry profiles one T cell receptor (beta chain) with its context. There is no known antigen for this receptor. No much larger clonotype is one base removed from it; base qualities were not supplied. The CDR3 has 16 amino acids, counting the end cysteine and phenylalanine. Only CDR3 DNA is held: 48 bases, read in frame from base 1. The junction shows trimming of 3 bases on V and 0 bases on J, and the gene matches do not reach 4 bases of it. CDR1 SGDLS and CDR2 YYNGEE were looked up in the germline V gene. The High Capacity cDNA Reverse Transcription Kit was used to reverse transcribe all of the isolated RNA, meaning that expressed TCRB transcripts were what got sequenced. Deep immunoSEQ sequencing was applied to naive, central memory and regulatory T cell samples, giving an average of about 3.6 million total reads per sample. Sorted cells were lysed in RLT buffer, and RNA was extracted using DNase-treated RNeasy Micro or Mini kits according to cell number. Each cell subset was processed on its own to prevent cross-contamination, while patient and healthy donor samples were processed together. Using the immunoSEQ multiplex PCR, TCRB sequences were amplified from cDNA into 87-bp fragments spanning the CDR3 region. Amplicons were sequenced on the Illumina HiSeq platform. The authors processed their data as follows. Synthetic template baselines were used to correct PCR bias computationally, reads within Hamming distance 2 were collapsed, and singletons that could not be merged were discarded. Reads were aligned against IMGT to assign V, D and J genes, CDR3 length and insertions or deletions at six rearrangement sites. Within each subset, clonotype counts were normalized to sorted cell number, after which true diversity and Gini coefficients were computed with the tcR R package. The overlap coefficient, calculated on TCRB nucleotide sequences, was used to quantify repertoire sharing. Here the immuneACCESS table is served through TCRdb, limited to in-frame sequences with V and J called. Missing clones are a known gap in these copies; in checked studies unresolved V genes cover under half, and the rest lacks a known reason. That table gives V, J and clone size, and the DNA gave D and trimming. This sample lists 130,000 to 150,000 clones; roughly 48% were detected once. The top ten clones comprise over 0.4% of the sample.

The data stem from a study of beta chain features in type 1 diabetes (dated by TCRdb to the late 2010s). The study in broad terms: Mean age, gender distribution, total cell number and subset yield did not differ between patients and healthy donors. A total of 100 million to 110 million sorted cells were examined across all samples, and a strong correlation was observed between cell number per subset and RNA yield. In the study, recently diagnosed type 1 diabetes patients and matched healthy donors were compared on the TCRB repertoires of their sorted circulating CD4+ T cell subsets. Regulatory and stem cell-like memory subsets were obtained from only 8 patients and about 8 healthy donors, while naive and central memory subsets were obtained from all 30 or so donors.

Results and caveats for the whole study, not just this receptor: Fewer insertions and more nucleotide deletions at VDJ recombination sites were observed in patients with type 1 diabetes, implying thymic rearrangement abnormalities. Naive, central memory and regulatory TCRB repertoires appeared more similar among patients than among healthy donors. A moderate but significant shortening of TCRB CDR3 length was observed in type 1 diabetes patients in all four CD4+ subsets. HLA sub-analyses involved small numbers of individuals, so any influence of HLA type on TCRB rearrangement remained unresolved. Shorter templates might have been favored by PCR, but patient and control samples were amplified and corrected together, so both groups would have been affected equally by any skew. Because cDNA was sequenced instead of genomic DNA, activated cells with high expression could be over-represented, although the groups did not differ in activation or CD3 levels.

From each donor, a single peripheral blood sample of 90 to 150 mL on average was drawn into heparinised tubes. Naive, central memory, regulatory and stem cell-like memory CD4+ T cells were sorted on a BD FACSAria II using a panel including CD45RO, CCR7, CD25, CD127, CD95 and CD27. A purity above 95% was achieved for all sorted populations. Right away, PBMCs were isolated by Lymphoprep density gradient centrifugation and were stained directly, with no culture step. So that batch effects would be minimized, each experiment stained and sorted samples in pairs, pairing one healthy donor with one patient.

The sequenced material came from Tregs from blood. The cell subset or site label, read with the paper, signifies: regulatory CD4+ T cells. The receptor was isolated from a man between 18 and 35 years old in good health. The receptor chain draws on TRBV9 and TRBJ1-5, with 9 bases matching TRBD1. The CDR3 amino acid sequence is: CASSGWTGASNQPQHF. The nucleotide sequence is TGTGCCAGCAGCGGGTGGACAGGGGCTAGCAATCAGCCCCAGCATTTT.